Below, 13 T cell receptor beta chains from the same sample are listed, as sequenced in a study of regulatory T cells in long-lasting Graves disease. Library construction for TCR beta used iRepertoire HTBI primers and Arm-PCR of CDR3 regions. Each CDR3 protein is one row after TCRdb ran MiXCR on the multiplex PCR reads. The sample shows about 400,000 distinct CDR3 sequences, 15% of them seen only once. Indicated time point: newly diagnosed GD, antithyroid drugs for less than 3 months. From PBMCs, RNA was extracted and then used to make the TCR library. This same sample was also taken into another study, of T cells in Graves' hyperthyroidism and ophthalmopathy.

Sequencing used peripheral blood mononuclear cells (PBMCs), obtained at new diagnosis, from a patient treated with antithyroid drugs. All receptors come from a woman aged 35 to 49 with Graves disease.

This clonotype was recorded many times. The V call is TRBV10-3, the J call TRBJ2-3, with D tentatively TRBD1 (5 bases). The CDR3 runs 15 residues. V shed 3 bases and J shed 2 bases, with 12 bases lying between them. The germline V gene encodes CDR1 ENHRY and CDR2 SYGVKD. CDR3: CAISEGRGSTDTQYF. The CDR3 region has the DNA TGTGCCATCAGTGAAGGAAGGGGATCCACAGATACGCAGTATTTT.

In its sample, this clonotype was seen many times. The J gene is TRBJ1-2, the V gene TRBV5-1; no clear D gene. CDR1 and CDR2 from the germline V gene are SGHRS and YFSETQ. The CDR3 contains 14 residues. Trimming stripped 0 bases from V and 1 base from J, with 7 bases between. The CDR3 loop reads CASSLGSVNYGYTF. The CDR3 DNA reads as TGCGCCAGCAGCTTGGGGTCCGTTAACTATGGCTACACCTTC.

There are many counts of this clonotype. The chain carries TRBV2 and TRBJ2-7; 8 bases are a match to TRBD1. The length of the CDR3 is 13 residues. Germline V gives CDR1 SNHLY, CDR2 FYNNEI. Trimming cost V 6 bases and J 7 bases; bases outside gene matches: 8. The CDR3: CASSGQGAREQYF. DNA for the CDR3: TGTGCCAGCAGCGGGCAGGGGGCCCGGGAGCAGTACTTC.

Turning to this clonotype: This may come from a read error, since a much larger clone is one base off. The rearrangement links TRBV6-2 or TRBV6-3 to TRBJ2-7; D is uncertain. Trimming left V 5 bases short and J 0 bases short, with 11 bases between. The germline V gene encodes CDR1 MNHEY and CDR2 SVGEGT. The CDR3 has 14 amino acids. CDR3 in DNA: TGTGCCAGCAGTGATCTGGCGTCCTCCTACGAGCAGTACTTC. Amino acids: CASSDLASSYEQYF.

There are many counts of this clonotype. This chain uses TRBV2 with TRBJ2-1, with 11 bases that match TRBD1. The ends lost 6 bases at V and 4 bases at J; junction bases unmatched: 5. Germline loops: CDR1 SNHLY, CDR2 FYNNEI. The CDR3 has 15 amino acids. In nucleotides, the CDR3 is TGTGCCAGCAGAAGGGACAGGGGGGAATACAATGAGCAGTTCTTC. It yields the protein CASRRDRGEYNEQFF.

The table lists this clonotype with many counts. V gene TRBV28 combines with J gene TRBJ2-4, with 7 positions matching TRBD2. The germline V gene encodes CDR1 MDHEN and CDR2 SYDVKM. There are 17 residues in the CDR3. Trimming at V came to 5 bases and at J to 8 bases, leaving 18 bases not matched to a gene. The CDR3 loop reads CASSPASILAWGDIQYF. CDR3 sequence (DNA): TGTGCCAGCAGTCCGGCGAGTATACTAGCGTGGGGCGACATTCAGTACTTC.

This clonotype was detected only a few times. The chain couples TRBV13 to TRBJ2-3, with 8 bases that match TRBD1. Germline assignment: CDR1 PRHDT and CDR2 FYEKMQ (reference sequence). The CDR3 spans 14 residues. J lost 2 bases, V lost 5 bases, and 3 bases had no gene match. The DNA of the CDR3 is TGTGCCAGCAGCCGGACAGGGTACACAGATACGCAGTATTTT. Its translation: CASSRTGYTDTQYF.

This clonotype was detected ten times or more. This chain links TRBV28 with TRBJ2-1, with TRBD2 matching 16 bases. Germline V gene data show CDR1 as MDHEN and CDR2 as SYDVKM. V shed 5 bases and J 3 bases; nucleotides not matched to a gene: 16. This CDR3 region has 21 residues. The DNA for the CDR3 is TGTGCCAGCAGTATAAGGCCCACCGGGACTAGCGGGAGGGCCTACTACAATGAGCAGTTCTTC. Its translation: CASSIRPTGTSGRAYYNEQFF. The entire variable domain, with the rest obtained from reference TRBV28 and TRBJ2-1, is as follows: DVKVTQSSRYLVKRTGEKVFLECVQDMDHENMFWYRQDPGLGLRLIYFSYDVKMKEKGDIPEGYSVSREKKERFSLILESASTNQTSMYLCASSIRPTGTSGRAYYNEQFFGPGTRLTVL.

The table lists this clonotype with many counts. The genes are TRBV29-1 and TRBJ2-1; D might be TRBD2 (6 bases). The CDR3 extends over 12 amino acids. Germline values: CDR1 SQVTM, CDR2 ANQGSEA. The V end lost 0 bases, the J end lost 10 bases, and 10 bases lay between the germline ends. Written as DNA, the CDR3 is TGCAGCGTTGAAGAGGGCGGGATGGAGCAGTTCTTC. This sequence encodes CSVEEGGMEQFF.

This clonotype has ten or more counts. The gene calls are TRBV11-2 and TRBJ2-7; no definite D call. This CDR3 has 14 amino acids. CDR1 SGHAT and CDR2 FQNNGV come from the germline V gene. V dropped 0 bases and J dropped 6 bases, with 12 bases sitting between them. CDR3 DNA sequence: TGTGCCAGCAGCTTAGATAGTATGGGCCGCGAGCAGTACTTC. It translates to CASSLDSMGREQYF.

This clonotype was observed a few times. The V gene is TRBV5-4, the J gene TRBJ2-5; a weak D match, TRBD2 (5 bases). V was shortened by 4 bases and J by 1 base, with 8 bases between the two germline ends. The CDR3 loop spans 13 amino acids. The germline V gene encodes CDR1 SGHNT and CDR2 YYREEE (reference sequence). CDR3 DNA: TGTGCCAGCAGCGCGAGGGTCCAAGAGACCCAGTACTTC. Its protein is CASSARVQETQYF.

In this sample, this clonotype turned up a few times. The rearrangement links TRBV10-3 to TRBJ2-1, with a possible D match to TRBD1 (6 bases). This CDR3 comprises 14 residues. The V gene's germline CDR1 is ENHRY and CDR2 SYGVKD. The V and J ends lost 6 bases and 0 bases respectively, with 9 bases between them. CDR3 sequence reads: CAIREDSSYNEQFF. The CDR3, as DNA: TGTGCCATCAGAGAGGACAGCTCCTACAATGAGCAGTTCTTC.

This clonotype came up many times. The rearrangement joins TRBV5-1 to TRBJ2-3; tentatively, D is TRBD2 (6 bases). CDR3 length: 18 amino acids. From germline, CDR1 is SGHRS and CDR2 YFSETQ. V was pared by 3 bases and J by 2 bases, with 22 bases between. The CDR3 region has the DNA TGCGCCAGCAGCTCCTCACCGTTAGCGGAGGTCCCCACAGATACGCAGTATTTT. This translates into CASSSSPLAEVPTDTQYF.